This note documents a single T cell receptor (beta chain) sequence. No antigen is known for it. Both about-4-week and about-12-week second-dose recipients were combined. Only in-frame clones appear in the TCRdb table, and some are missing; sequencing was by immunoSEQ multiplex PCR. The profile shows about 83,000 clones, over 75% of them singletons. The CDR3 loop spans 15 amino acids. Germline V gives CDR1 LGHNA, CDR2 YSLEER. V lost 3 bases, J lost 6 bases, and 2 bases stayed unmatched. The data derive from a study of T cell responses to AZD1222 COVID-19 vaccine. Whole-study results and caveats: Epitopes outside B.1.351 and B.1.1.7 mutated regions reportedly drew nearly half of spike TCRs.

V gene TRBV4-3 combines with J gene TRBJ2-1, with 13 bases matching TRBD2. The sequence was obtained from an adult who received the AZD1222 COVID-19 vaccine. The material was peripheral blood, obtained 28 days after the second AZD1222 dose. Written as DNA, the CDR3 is TGCGCCAGCAGCCACGGACTAGCGGGAGTCAATGAGCAGTTCTTC. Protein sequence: CASSHGLAGVNEQFF.